The rows below give T cell receptor beta chains drawn from one sample of a study of blood T cell repertoires in COVID-19. Profiling relied on immunoSEQ multiplex PCR, and the TCRdb table lists in-frame clones only, not all of them. Among about 41,000 clones listed, 88% were seen once. Sequencing input: peripheral blood. These receptors all stem from a human donor in a cohort sampled during active COVID-19. Each CDR3 is given with its conserved first and last residue. A D gene is named only where the DNA matches it firmly. A row's size may be missing; if present it is once, few, many or a size class.

TRBJ1-5	few	TRBD1	16	TRBV7-8	CASSMGQPLSNQPQHF	TGTGCCAGCAGCATGGGACAGCCTCTTAGCAATCAGCCCCAGCATTTT
TRBJ2-1	.	TRBD1	15	TRBV9	CASSVVGTGKNEQFF	TGTGCCAGCAGCGTAGTGGGGACAGGGAAGAATGAGCAGTTCTTC
TRBJ1-2	.	.	11	TRBV20-1	CSAPRGIIYTF	TGCAGTGCTCCGAGGGGGATCATCTACACCTTC
TRBJ2-7	.	.	16	TRBV5-1	CARGMPLAGIAYEQYF	TGCGCCCGCGGCATGCCGCTGGCGGGGATCGCCTACGAGCAGTACTTC
TRBJ2-2	.	TRBD1	14	TRBV29-1	CSVERDRGAGELFF	TGCAGCGTTGAACGGGACAGGGGGGCTGGGGAGCTGTTTTTT
TRBJ1-2	.	TRBD1	14	TRBV7-9	CASSAILRGQAYTF	TGTGCCAGCAGCGCGATTTTACGGGGACAGGCCTACACCTTC
TRBJ1-1	.	TRBD1	14	TRBV6-5	CASSKRTGHTEAFF	TGTGCCAGCAGTAAACGGACAGGGCACACTGAAGCTTTCTTT
TRBJ2-1	.	TRBD2	15	TRBV6-5	CASLPGTSEYNEQFF	TGTGCCAGCCTACCCGGGACTAGCGAATACAATGAGCAGTTCTTC
TRBJ2-1	.	.	15	TRBV6-2/TRBV6-3	CASSYEAGSYNEQFF	TGTGCCAGCAGTTATGAGGCGGGCTCCTACAATGAGCAGTTCTTC
TRBJ2-7	.	.	13	TRBV25-1	CASSESGFDEQYF	TGTGCCAGCAGTGAAAGCGGGTTCGACGAGCAGTACTTC
TRBJ2-5	once	TRBD2	17	TRBV10-1	CASSEAASGGVQETQYF	TGCGCCAGCAGTGAGGCGGCTAGCGGAGGGGTCCAAGAGACCCAGTACTTC
TRBJ2-3	once	TRBD1	15	TRBV6-2/TRBV6-3	CASSDRQGATDTQYF	TGTGCCAGCAGTGACAGACAGGGGGCTACAGATACGCAGTATTTT
TRBJ1-5	.	TRBD1	13	TRBV28	CASREGAGQPQHF	TGTGCCAGCAGGGAGGGGGCGGGTCAGCCCCAGCATTTT
TRBJ1-5	.	.	15	TRBV2	CASSEVAGGNQPQHF	TGTGCCAGCAGTGAAGTAGCTGGCGGCAATCAGCCCCAGCATTTT
TRBJ2-3	.	.	17	TRBV24-1	CATSDSLRAGSTDTQYF	TGTGCCACCAGTGATTCCCTGAGGGCAGGTAGCACAGATACGCAGTATTTT
TRBJ2-1	.	TRBD1	15	TRBV28	CASSPGQGGFNEQFF	TGTGCCAGCAGCCCCGGACAGGGTGGCTTTAATGAGCAGTTCTTC
TRBJ2-4	.	.	12	TRBV28	CASSLGAPIQYF	TGTGCCAGCAGCTTAGGGGCGCCCATTCAGTACTTC
TRBJ2-5	.	.	14	TRBV4-1	CASSQERDIGTQYF	TGCGCCAGCAGCCAAGAACGGGATATCGGGACCCAGTACTTC
TRBJ2-1	.	TRBD2	18	TRBV19	CASSIVAAGLAVGNEQFF	TGTGCCAGTAGTATAGTAGCGGCGGGACTAGCGGTTGGGAATGAGCAGTTCTTC
TRBJ2-2	.	.	13	TRBV5-8	CASSLRGQEELFF	TGTGCCAGCAGCTTGAGGGGCCAGGAGGAGCTGTTTTTT
TRBJ2-1	.	TRBD2	15	TRBV5-1	CASSWTSGSGNEQFF	TGCGCCAGCAGCTGGACTAGCGGGAGTGGTAATGAGCAGTTCTTC
TRBJ2-7	.	TRBD2	19	TRBV14	CASSHGTGTSGRFTYEQYF	TGTGCCAGCAGCCATGGAACCGGGACTAGCGGGAGGTTTACCTACGAGCAGTACTTC
TRBJ2-5	once	.	15	TRBV6-1	CASSELGGGGETQYF	TGTGCCAGCAGTGAACTGGGGGGTGGAGGTGAGACCCAGTACTTC
TRBJ2-7	.	.	15	TRBV27	CASSLFGLGTYEQYF	TGTGCCAGCAGTTTATTTGGACTCGGAACCTACGAGCAGTACTTC
TRBJ2-1	.	TRBD1	14	TRBV19	CASSARDRYNEQFF	TGTGCCAGTAGTGCCCGGGACAGATACAATGAGCAGTTCTTC
TRBJ2-7	.	TRBD1	14	TRBV5-8	CASSWGQGSDEQYF	TGTGCCAGCAGCTGGGGACAGGGAAGCGACGAGCAGTACTTC
TRBJ2-7	.	.	16	TRBV27	CASSKGDRRNQYEQYF	TGTGCCAGCTCCAAGGGCGACAGGCGGAACCAATACGAGCAGTACTTC
TRBJ1-3	few	.	13	TRBV30	CAWLHPSGNTIYF	TGTGCCTGGTTACACCCCTCTGGAAACACCATATATTTT
TRBJ2-3	.	TRBD1	15	TRBV6-4	CARNKDRVSPDTQYF	TGTGCCAGAAATAAAGACAGGGTTAGCCCAGATACGCAGTATTTT
TRBJ2-7	.	.	15	TRBV7-6	CASSLSSAGIYEQYF	TGTGCCAGCAGCTTATCTTCGGCAGGGATTTACGAGCAGTACTTC
TRBJ1-1	few	.	13	TRBV27	CASSWGLNTEAFF	TGTGCCAGCAGTTGGGGCCTGAACACTGAAGCTTTCTTT
TRBJ2-1	.	TRBD2	14	TRBV6-6	CASNPSGVNNEQFF	TGTGCCAGCAACCCTAGCGGGGTCAACAATGAGCAGTTCTTC
TRBJ2-7	.	.	15	TRBV5-1	CASSLIPDTDYEQYF	TGCGCCAGCAGCTTGATCCCTGACACGGATTACGAGCAGTACTTC
TRBJ1-1	.	TRBD1	17	TRBV9	CASSPQDRGPYNTEAFF	TGTGCCAGCAGCCCGCAGGACAGGGGGCCCTACAACACTGAAGCTTTCTTT
TRBJ1-5	.	.	14	TRBV24-1	CATSDSGMAQPQHF	TGTGCCACCAGTGATTCAGGGATGGCTCAGCCCCAGCATTTT
TRBJ1-3	.	.	13	TRBV25-1	CASTRGSGNTIYF	TGTGCCAGCACGCGAGGCTCTGGAAACACCATATATTTT
TRBJ2-1	.	TRBD2	14	TRBV13	CASSISGITDEQFF	TGTGCCAGCAGCATTAGCGGGATAACCGATGAGCAGTTCTTC
TRBJ2-1	once	.	14	TRBV4-1	CASSQGGGLNEQFF	TGCGCCAGCAGCCAGGGGGGAGGTCTCAATGAGCAGTTCTTC
TRBJ2-7	.	TRBD1	15	TRBV5-6	CASITLGQIPYEQYF	TGTGCCAGCATCACCCTGGGACAGATCCCCTACGAGCAGTACTTC
TRBJ2-1	.	TRBD1	15	TRBV5-1	CASSTEGQGTNEQFF	TGCGCCAGCAGCACGGAGGGACAGGGGACCAATGAGCAGTTCTTC
TRBJ2-7	few	TRBD2	15	TRBV5-1	CASSFPSGSNDEQYF	TGCGCCAGCAGCTTCCCTAGCGGGAGCAATGACGAGCAGTACTTC
TRBJ1-3	.	.	17	TRBV4-1	CASSQGRTKEAGNTIYF	TGCGCCAGCAGCCAAGGGAGGACTAAGGAGGCTGGAAACACCATATATTTT
TRBJ2-1	.	TRBD1	14	TRBV27	CASRSVDRVHEQFF	TGTGCCAGCCGCTCTGTTGACAGGGTCCATGAGCAGTTCTTC
TRBJ2-7	.	TRBD2	14	TRBV3-1/TRBV3-2	CASSRLAGAYEQYF	TGTGCCAGCAGCCGACTAGCGGGAGCCTACGAGCAGTACTTC
TRBJ2-3	.	TRBD2	15	TRBV9	CASSVQAGGTDTQYF	TGTGCCAGCAGCGTGCAAGCGGGAGGCACAGATACGCAGTATTTT